This entry concerns a single T cell receptor (beta chain). Antigen: not known. Researchers took RNA transcripts and amplified the TCR beta CDR3 regions from them. HTBI primers were used for first-round RT-PCR of the TCR CDR3. TCRdb itself ran the multiplex PCR reads through MiXCR, one entry per CDR3 protein. The sample contains 250,000 or so distinct CDR3 sequences, approximately 14% of which appear only once. Drawn at first hyperthyroidism diagnosis, the blood sample preceded any ophthalmopathy symptoms. A 10 ml volume of fresh peripheral blood provided the PBMCs. The data were obtained in a study of T cells in Graves' hyperthyroidism and ophthalmopathy. General observations from the study: Most thyroid clonotypes with frequency above 0.001 were detected in blood.

Germline CDR1 and CDR2: KGHDR and SFDVKD. The V gene end was trimmed by 1 base and the J gene end by 2 bases; junction bases not matched to a gene: 6. The CDR3 has 17 residues. What was sequenced was blood. This sequence originates from a woman in her 50s with Graves' hyperthyroidism that later progressed to Graves' ophthalmopathy. The V gene is TRBV24-1, the J gene TRBJ2-2; 7 bases are shared with TRBD1. CDR3 in DNA: TGTGCCACCAGTGATTTTAAAGGGGGCACTAACACCGGGGAGCTGTTTTTT. Its translation is CATSDFKGGTNTGELFF.